This entry is about one T cell receptor beta chain. Its antigen is not known. Disease duration was under 3 months in the ophthalmopathy patients, who also had a Clinical Activity Score of at least 3 and a NOSPECS grade of at least 4. Those patients with uncontrolled infection, other autoimmune disease, pregnancy or lactation were excluded. The sample is drawn from a study of T cells in Graves' hyperthyroidism and ophthalmopathy. Study outcomes and limitations: Patients with ophthalmopathy were separated from those with stable hyperthyroidism by a 13 V-J model. The model anticipated ophthalmopathy a median approximately 6.6 months pre-onset.

CDR1 SGHRS and CDR2 YFSETQ come from the germline V gene. The CDR3 length is 14 residues. The ends were cut back, 0 bases at V and 2 bases at J, with 8 bases in the middle. TCR beta CDR3 regions were amplified from RNA. The HTBI primer set was used in a first-round RT-PCR of the TCR CDR3. MiXCR, applied by TCRdb to the multiplex PCR reads, yields one record per CDR3 protein. The sample lists 330,000 or so distinct CDR3 sequences, roughly 19% seen once, with 39% in the top ten. This TCR was recovered from a man in his forties or fifties with Graves' ophthalmopathy. Sequencing was performed on blood. The V call is TRBV5-1, the J call TRBJ2-5; D call uncertain. The CDR3 protein is CASSLAWIQETQYF. The CDR3 nucleotides read TGCGCCAGCAGCTTGGCCTGGATACAAGAGACCCAGTACTTC.